This is a list of T cell receptor beta chains from one sample in a study of cytomegalovirus exposure and HLA in healthy donors. The repertoire was sequenced with immunoSEQ multiplex PCR; TCRdb's copy has only in-frame clones and lacks some. Here the sample spans fewer than 80,000 clones, roughly 95% being singletons. Sequenced: PBMCs. These TCRs come from a young woman in good health and CMV-seropositive. Both conserved end residues are part of each CDR3. Fields, in order: J gene, clone size, V gene, D gene, CDR3 DNA, CDR3 protein. A D gene is named only where the DNA matches it firmly. Clone size appears in some rows only: once, few, many, or a class for an expanded clone.

TRBJ2-1,-,TRBV18,TRBD2,TGTGCCAGCTCACGGATCCTAGCGGGAGGGCAGTTCTTC,CASSRILAGGQFF
TRBJ1-1,-,TRBV11-1,TRBD1,TGTGCCAGCAGCTTAAAACCAGGACAGGTCGGTGGCACTGAAGCTTTCTTT,CASSLKPGQVGGTEAFF
TRBJ2-2,-,TRBV7-9,-,TGTGCCAGCAGCCCCCCCAGCGGGGAGCTGTTTTTT,CASSPPSGELFF
TRBJ2-5,-,TRBV19,TRBD1,TGTGCCAGTTCTAGACAGGGTGAGACCCAGTACTTC,CASSRQGETQYF
TRBJ2-5,-,TRBV13,TRBD2,TGTGCCAGCAGCTTGCTAGCGGGAGGACAAGAGACCCAGTACTTC,CASSLLAGGQETQYF
TRBJ2-7,-,TRBV9,TRBD1,TGTGCCAGCAGCGCGGGACAGGTCCTGGGAGAGCAGTACTTC,CASSAGQVLGEQYF
TRBJ1-1,-,TRBV4-1,-,TGCGCCAGCAGCCAAGATGGCAGGGTGAACACTGAAGCTTTCTTT,CASSQDGRVNTEAFF
TRBJ2-5,-,TRBV19,-,TGTGCCAGTAGTATAATGAGTCGAGAGACCCAGTACTTC,CASSIMSRETQYF
TRBJ1-1,-,TRBV2,-,TGTGCCAGTAGATACAGAAAGTTGAACACTGAAGCTTTCTTT,CASRYRKLNTEAFF
TRBJ2-3,-,TRBV5-1,TRBD2,TGCGCCAGCAGCCCCACGACTAGCGGGAGCACAGATACGCAGTATTTT,CASSPTTSGSTDTQYF
TRBJ2-3,-,TRBV18,-,TGTGCCAGCTCACCGAACAGGGTTGGGAGCACAGATACGCAGTATTTT,CASSPNRVGSTDTQYF
TRBJ2-1,-,TRBV19,-,TGTGCCTACACCCCACCCGGGGGAAAGCCCTACAATGAGCAGTTCTTC,CAYTPPGGKPYNEQFF
TRBJ2-1,-,TRBV19,TRBD2,TGTGCCAGTAGTGAAACCGGGACTAGCTCCTACAATGAGCAGTTCTTC,CASSETGTSSYNEQFF
TRBJ2-2,-,TRBV7-9,-,TGTGCCAGCAGCTCCGTTTTAAGCGCCACCGGGGAGCTGTTTTTT,CASSSVLSATGELFF
TRBJ2-7,once,TRBV5-6,-,TGTGCCAGCAGCCCAAAACAGGGCTACGAGCAGTACTTC,CASSPKQGYEQYF
TRBJ2-3,-,TRBV7-8,-,TGTGCCAGCAGCCGAGATCTAACAGATACGCAGTATTTT,CASSRDLTDTQYF
TRBJ1-1,-,TRBV28,-,TGTGCCAGCAGCCCTCGGAGGGGCACTGAAGCTTTCTTT,CASSPRRGTEAFF
TRBJ1-2,-,TRBV25-1,-,TGTGCCAGCAGTGAAGAGAGTGGGCCGGGGAGTAGGGGCTACACCTTC,CASSEESGPGSRGYTF
TRBJ2-5,-,TRBV5-8,TRBD2,TGTGCCAGCAGCTTGGCCTTGGCTAGCGGGACCCAAGAGACCCAGTACTTC,CASSLALASGTQETQYF
TRBJ2-7,-,TRBV6-5,TRBD1,TGTGCCAGCAGTTACCAAGACAGGGCCGACTCCTACGAGCAGTACTTC,CASSYQDRADSYEQYF
TRBJ2-2,-,TRBV12-5,-,TGTGCTAGCGGACTGAACACCGGGGAGCTGTTTTTT,CASGLNTGELFF
TRBJ1-2,-,TRBV10-3,TRBD1,TGTGCCATCAGGGGGACAGGGGGCGATGGCTACACCTTC,CAIRGTGGDGYTF
TRBJ2-3,-,TRBV7-2,-,TGTGCCAGCAGCTGGGCCACAGATACGCAGTATTTT,CASSWATDTQYF
TRBJ2-7,-,TRBV5-6,TRBD1,TGTGCCAGCAGGAACGGACAGGGTTCCTACGAGCAGTACTTC,CASRNGQGSYEQYF
TRBJ1-1,once,TRBV27,-,TGTGCCAGCAGTTTAAGCCGCTCCCGGAACACTGAAGCTTTCTTT,CASSLSRSRNTEAFF
TRBJ2-2,-,TRBV28,-,TGTGCCAGCAGTTTTTCTGGACAGCACAACTATCCAAACACCGGGGAGCTGTTTTTT,CASSFSGQHNYPNTGELFF
TRBJ1-1,-,TRBV5-1,-,TGCGCCAGCAGCTTCAGGGTGAACACTGAAGCTTTCTTT,CASSFRVNTEAFF
TRBJ1-1,-,TRBV5-5,-,TGTGCCAGCAGCTTGGTCCAAAGTAGGGGTCCCACTGAAGCTTTCTTT,CASSLVQSRGPTEAFF
TRBJ2-2,-,TRBV9,TRBD2,TGTGCCAGCAGCGTAGGTCCTAGCGGGGGCGGGGAGCTGTTTTTT,CASSVGPSGGGELFF
TRBJ2-1,-,TRBV5-1,TRBD2,TGCGCCAGCAGCTTGGAGGGAGGGAACTACAATGAGCAGTTCTTC,CASSLEGGNYNEQFF
TRBJ2-1,-,TRBV27,TRBD1,TGTGCCAGCAGTCTACGGACAGGGGGGTCCTACAATGAGCAGTTCTTC,CASSLRTGGSYNEQFF
TRBJ2-7,-,TRBV28,TRBD2,TGTGCCAGCAGTTCACCTAGCGGGAGGGCCCTCTACGAGCAGTACTTC,CASSSPSGRALYEQYF
TRBJ2-3,once,TRBV10-3,-,TGTGCCATCAAAGAGAATGGAGATACGCAGTATTTT,CAIKENGDTQYF
TRBJ2-1,-,TRBV28,-,TGTGCCAGCAAACTCGGACGGGGGGAGCAGTTCTTC,CASKLGRGEQFF
TRBJ1-4,-,TRBV7-8,TRBD1,TGTGCCAGCAGCAGGGACAGGGTAGATGAAAAACTGTTTTTT,CASSRDRVDEKLFF
TRBJ2-1,-,TRBV11-3,TRBD2,TGTGCCAGCGGGGCAGCGGGAGGGCGGTACAATGAGCAGTTCTTC,CASGAAGGRYNEQFF
TRBJ2-2,-,TRBV29-1,TRBD1,TGCAGCGTAGACAGGGGTCCCGGGGAGCTGTTTTTT,CSVDRGPGELFF
TRBJ2-6,-,TRBV6-5,TRBD1,TGTGCCAGCAGACAGGGGGACCCTGGGGCCAACGTCCTGACTTTC,CASRQGDPGANVLTF
TRBJ2-1,-,TRBV11-2,-,TGTGCCAGCAGCTACACGGACTTGCCGAGCTCCTACAATGAGCAGTTCTTC,CASSYTDLPSSYNEQFF
TRBJ2-1,-,TRBV7-9,-,TGTGCCAGCAGCTTAGTGGACAGACGCAATGAGCAGTTCTTC,CASSLVDRRNEQFF
TRBJ2-7,-,TRBV7-9,-,TGTGCCAGCAGCCCACTCAGGGGAAGAGAGGACGAGCAGTACTTC,CASSPLRGREDEQYF
TRBJ1-4,-,TRBV9,TRBD1,TGTGCCAGCAGCGGATACAGGGGAAAACTGTTTTTT,CASSGYRGKLFF
TRBJ2-5,-,TRBV10-2,-,TGCGCCACCAGGGGGGGATTCGAGACCCAGTACTTC,CATRGGFETQYF
TRBJ2-1,once,TRBV29-1,TRBD2,TGCAGCGTTGAAACGGGGCTACGGGACTACTCCTACAATGAGCAGTTCTTC,CSVETGLRDYSYNEQFF
TRBJ1-1,once,TRBV29-1,-,TGCAGCGTTATCTCCTCCCAGGGCCGATGGAAGGAGGAAGCTTTCTTT,CSVISSQGRWKEEAFF
TRBJ2-2,-,TRBV6-5,TRBD2,TGTGCCAGCAGTTACCTCGCGGGAGTGAACGGGGAGCTGTTTTTT,CASSYLAGVNGELFF
TRBJ2-7,-,TRBV29-1,TRBD1,TGCAGCGTCCGGGGACAGTACTACGAGCAGTACTTC,CSVRGQYYEQYF
TRBJ1-5,once,TRBV5-6,-,TGTGCCAGCAGCTTGGCGAGCGGAAGCAATCAGCCCCAGCATTTT,CASSLASGSNQPQHF
TRBJ2-1,-,TRBV2,-,TGTGCCAGCAGGGCGGGACCCCCGTTCTTC,CASRAGPPFF
TRBJ2-3,-,TRBV28,TRBD2,TGTGCCAGCAGTTACCGGGAGGCGGATACGCAGTATTTT,CASSYREADTQYF
TRBJ2-3,once,TRBV9,-,TGTGCCAGCAGCTCCGGACTTTCCACAGATACGCAGTATTTT,CASSSGLSTDTQYF
TRBJ2-2,-,TRBV10-1,-,TGCGCCAGCAGTGAGCGGACAGCGAACACCGGGGAGCTGTTTTTT,CASSERTANTGELFF
TRBJ2-3,-,TRBV4-2,TRBD2,TGTGCCAGCAGTAAACTAGCGGAACCTAGCACAGATACGCAGTATTTT,CASSKLAEPSTDTQYF
TRBJ2-7,-,TRBV2,TRBD2,TGTGCCAGCAGTCCGGGACTAGGAGGTGACGAGCAGTACTTC,CASSPGLGGDEQYF
TRBJ2-2,-,TRBV27,TRBD2,TGTGCCAGCACCCCTAGCGGGAACTCGAACACCGGGGAGCTGTTTTTT,CASTPSGNSNTGELFF
TRBJ2-1,-,TRBV9,-,TGTGCCAGCAGCGTAGTACCCGGATCGGGGAATGAGCAGTTCTTC,CASSVVPGSGNEQFF
TRBJ2-4,-,TRBV30,-,TGTGCCTGGAGTGTCCCACTTTTAGCCAAAAACATTCAGTACTTC,CAWSVPLLAKNIQYF
TRBJ2-7,-,TRBV7-2,-,TGTGCCAGCAGCTTCGCCCGACAAGAGCAGTACTTC,CASSFARQEQYF
TRBJ2-7,-,TRBV7-8,TRBD1,TGTGCCAGCAGCACCGGGACAGGGGGCTCCTACGAGCAGTACTTC,CASSTGTGGSYEQYF